This entry lists 28 T cell receptor beta chains sequenced from one sample in a study of CD8 T cells in Susac syndrome. Random hexamers primed reverse transcription of 0.5 to 1 ug RNA. Via MiXCR, TCRdb re-called the immunoSEQ multiplex PCR reads, giving one row per CDR3 protein. The table shows 150,000 or so distinct CDR3 sequences, with over 95% occurring only once. The sequenced sample consisted of CD8+ T cells from PBMCs. The receptor source for this set is a human donor with multiple sclerosis.

This clonotype was seen a single time. CDR3 coding DNA: TGCAGCGTTGATGGGGACCAAAGCACAGATACGCAGTATTTT. Translating gives CSVDGDQSTDTQYF. This chain links TRBV29-1 with TRBJ2-3, with D possibly being TRBD1 or TRBD2 (5 bases each). CDR1 SQVTM and CDR2 ANQGSEA come from the germline V gene. The CDR3 spans 14 residues. V lost 3 bases to trimming and J lost 0 bases, with 10 bases between them.

The chain couples TRBV20-1 to TRBJ2-3; maybe TRBD1 (6 bases). This CDR3 region has 15 residues. Per the germline V gene, CDR1 is DFQATT and CDR2 is SNEGSKA (reference sequence). The V and J ends lost 5 bases and 0 bases respectively, with 15 bases between them. The DNA of the CDR3 is TGCAGTGCTCCCAAAGAGGGGGAGAGCACAGATACGCAGTATTTT. Residues: CSAPKEGESTDTQYF.

The genes are TRBV3-1 and TRBJ2-7; D is unclear. The V gene lost 1 base and the J gene lost 7 bases, with 8 bases spanning the gap. Germline V gene lookup returns CDR1 LGHDT and CDR2 YNNKEL (reference sequence). The CDR3 is 12 amino acids. The DNA for the CDR3 is TGTGCCAGCAGCCAAGGCTCTGGGGAGCAGTACGTC. Protein: CASSQGSGEQYV.

The chain joins TRBV7-9 to TRBJ2-1, with TRBD2 as a possible D gene (6 bases). Germline V gene data show CDR1 as SEHNR and CDR2 as FQNEAQ (reference sequence). The ends were cut back, 0 bases at V and 9 bases at J, with 18 bases in the middle. The CDR3 has 16 residues. The CDR3 region has the DNA TGTGCCAGCAGCTTAGCGCAAACGTGGAGGGATAGTGAGCAGTTCTTC. It is translated as CASSLAQTWRDSEQFF.

The chain joins TRBV15 to TRBJ2-7; TRBD1 matches at 8 bases. Germline values: CDR1 LNHNV, CDR2 YYDKDF (reference sequence). The CDR3 extends over 13 amino acids. V shed 9 bases, J shed 5 bases, and the junction held 9 bases outside the gene matches. The DNA for the CDR3 is TGTGCCACTTCAAGGACAGGGTGGGACGAGCAGTACTTC. Translation: CATSRTGWDEQYF.

This rearrangement joins TRBV30 to TRBJ1-1, with D perhaps matching TRBD1 (5 bases). The CDR3 consists of 13 residues. V was clipped by 5 bases and J by 2 bases, with 12 bases between them. Germline-derived CDR1 and CDR2 are GTSNPN and SVGIG (reference sequence). CDR3 sequence: CAWPKQVNTEAFF. The DNA for the CDR3 is TGTGCCTGGCCGAAACAGGTAAACACTGAAGCTTTCTTT.

The J gene is TRBJ2-7, the V gene TRBV30, with 7 positions matching TRBD1. V trimming: 3 bases; J trimming: 1 base; junction bases outside the gene matches: 6. The CDR3 sequence is 14 residues long. Germline-derived CDR1 and CDR2 are GTSNPN and SVGIG (reference sequence). The DNA for the CDR3 is TGTGCCTGGAGGGGACCGGGACAGTCCTACGAGCAGTACGTC. Translation gives CAWRGPGQSYEQYV.

CDR3 amino acids: CASSPVVSSGAHEQYF. CDR3 coding DNA: TGTGCCAGCAGTCCCGTAGTGTCTAGCGGGGCCCACGAGCAGTACTTC. The rearrangement joins TRBV27 to TRBJ2-7, with TRBD2 identical over 9 bases. The CDR3 extends over 16 amino acids. Germline CDR1 and CDR2: MNHEY and SMNVEV (reference sequence). Trimming removed 5 bases from V and 5 bases from J; junction bases left unmatched: 13.

This chain connects TRBV29-1 to TRBJ1-1; 7 nucleotides match TRBD1. This CDR3 region has 14 residues. CDR1 and CDR2 from the germline V gene are SQVTM and ANQGSEA. The junction had 8 bases not matched to a gene; V was cut back by 0 bases and J by 7 bases. CDR3 nucleotide sequence: TGCAGCGTTGAAGATGGGCTCCAGGGGGATGAAGCTTTCTTT. This codes for CSVEDGLQGDEAFF.

The chain joins TRBV2 to TRBJ2-1; 8 bases match TRBD2. With V trimmed by 7 bases and J by 3 bases, 8 bases remained unmatched. Germline V gene sequence: CDR1 SNHLY, CDR2 FYNNEI. CDR3 length: 15 amino acids. The CDR3 DNA is TGTGCCAGCAAGTGGAGCGGGGGTTACTACAATGAGCAGTTCTTC. Translating it yields CASKWSGGYYNEQFF.

The CDR3 coding sequence is TGTGCCAGCAGCGTAGATGTGGCCTTGGAGACCCAGTACTTC. Residues: CASSVDVALETQYF. J is TRBJ2-5 and V is TRBV9; D ambiguous. CDR3 length: 14 amino acids. V was shortened by 0 bases and J by 5 bases, with 11 bases between the two germline ends. The V gene's germline CDR1 is SGDLS and CDR2 YYNGEE.

The rearrangement joins TRBV7-2 to TRBJ2-7, with 10 bases aligning to TRBD2. CDR1 and CDR2 (germline): SGHTA, FQGNSA. The CDR3 is made up of 15 amino acids. The ends lost 3 bases at V and 2 bases at J; junction bases unmatched: 4. This chain's CDR3 is CASSLGLAPTYEQYF. Written as DNA, the CDR3 is TGTGCCAGCAGCTTGGGACTAGCGCCAACCTACGAGCAGTACTTC.

The chain links TRBV3-1 to TRBJ2-7; TRBD2 is a possible D gene (6 bases). The CDR3 length is 14 residues. Germline CDR1 reads LGHDT; CDR2 reads YNNKEL (reference sequence). V lost 5 bases to trimming and J lost 7 bases, with 18 bases between them. The CDR3 sequence: CASSEGTGLDEQYF. The CDR3 region has the DNA TGTGCCAGCAGCGAGGGGACTGGTCTAGATGAGCAGTACTTC.

The chain combines TRBV5-6 with TRBJ2-3; a possible D gene is TRBD1 (6 bases). Deletions cut 0 bases from V and 2 bases from J, with 13 bases between. The germline gives CDR1 SGHDT, CDR2 YYEEEE. The CDR3 spans 16 residues. The CDR3 DNA sequence: TGTGCCAGCAGCTTGGTCGGACAGACTAACACAGATACGCAGTATTTT. The encoded protein is CASSLVGQTNTDTQYF.

The V call is TRBV12-3 or TRBV12-4, the J call TRBJ1-1, with TRBD1 matching 8 bases. CDR3 length: 12 amino acids. The junction had 4 bases not matched to a gene; V was cut back by 7 bases and J by 6 bases. CDR3 residues: CASNVQGAEAFF. CDR3 bases: TGTGCCAGCAACGTACAGGGGGCTGAAGCTTTCTTT.

The CDR3 protein is CSVGGPLDDTQYF. The CDR3 DNA follows: TGCAGCGTGGGGGGACCGCTCGACGATACGCAGTATTTT. V and J are TRBV29-1 and TRBJ2-3; TRBD2 might be the D (6 bases). The CDR3 runs to 13 residues. Germline V lookup: CDR1 SQVTM, CDR2 ANQGSEA. The V gene lost 6 bases and the J gene lost 6 bases, with 16 bases spanning the gap.

The chain uses TRBV20-1 and TRBJ1-5, with 9 bases that match TRBD1. Germline lookup yields CDR1 DFQATT and CDR2 SNEGSKA (reference sequence). The trim removed 3 bases at V and 5 bases at J, leaving 2 bases unmatched. This CDR3 is built from 13 residues. This CDR3 is CSARTGGYQPQHF. CDR3 DNA sequence: TGCAGTGCTAGGACAGGGGGATATCAGCCCCAGCATTTT.

This rearrangement joins TRBV6-6 to TRBJ1-2; 11 nucleotides match TRBD1. V trimming: 7 bases; J trimming: 6 bases; junction bases outside the gene matches: 13. Germline V lookup: CDR1 MNHNY, CDR2 SVGAGI (reference sequence). There are 16 residues in the CDR3. The CDR3 loop reads CASTSPGQGVADGYTF. The CDR3 nucleotides are TGTGCCAGCACCTCGCCGGGACAGGGGGTAGCAGATGGCTACACCTTC.

This CDR3 reads CASSFTGDSNQPQHF. CDR3 DNA: TGCGCCAGCAGCTTTACAGGGGATAGCAATCAGCCCCAGCATTTT. The chain joins TRBV5-1 to TRBJ1-5, with 7 bases fitting TRBD1. Germline CDR1 and CDR2: SGHRS and YFSETQ. The ends lost 2 bases at V and 0 bases at J; junction bases unmatched: 2. The CDR3 length is 15 residues.

The chain carries TRBV20-1 and TRBJ2-7; 8 bases are a match to TRBD1. The CDR3 length is 15 residues. Trimming cost V 5 bases and J 1 base; bases outside gene matches: 10. Looked up from germline, CDR1 is DFQATT and CDR2 is SNEGSKA (reference sequence). This CDR3 is CSAGAPGTGSYEQYF. CDR3 in DNA: TGCAGTGCTGGAGCGCCCGGGACAGGATCCTACGAGCAGTACTTC.

The chain carries TRBV12-3 or TRBV12-4 and TRBJ1-5; 9 nucleotides line up with TRBD1. Trimming at V came to 6 bases and at J to 6 bases, leaving 9 bases not matched to a gene. The CDR3 sequence is 15 residues long. The CDR3 loop is CASRGQGEVGQPQHF. For the CDR3, the DNA is TGTGCCAGCAGGGGACAGGGAGAGGTGGGTCAGCCCCAGCATTTT.

The V call is TRBV28, the J call TRBJ2-7; no clear D gene. There are 14 residues in the CDR3. V dropped 2 bases and J dropped 1 base, with 9 bases sitting between them. Germline CDR1 and CDR2: MDHEN and SYDVKM. The CDR3 spells CASSLRSLSYEQYF. CDR3 DNA sequence: TGTGCCAGCAGTTTAAGGTCTTTATCCTACGAGCAGTACTTC.

The chain joins TRBV12-3 or TRBV12-4 to TRBJ2-5, with D possibly being TRBD2 (5 bases). V was pared by 5 bases and J by 2 bases, with 18 bases between. This CDR3 has 16 residues. Written as DNA, the CDR3 is TGTGCCAGCAGTCGCCCTGCGCGGGCGATACAAGAGACCCAGTACTTC. This gives the protein CASSRPARAIQETQYF.

The chain is built from TRBV7-9 and TRBJ1-2, with TRBD1 matching 7 bases. From germline, CDR1 is SEHNR and CDR2 FQNEAQ (reference sequence). The CDR3 runs to 14 residues. V shed 5 bases and J 5 bases; nucleotides not matched to a gene: 8. The CDR3 bases are TGTGCCAGCAGCCCTCCCGGGACAGTATATGGCTACACCTTC. Encoded protein: CASSPPGTVYGYTF.

V usage is TRBV19 and J usage is TRBJ2-3; 8 bases map to TRBD1. The CDR3 consists of 15 residues. Germline values: CDR1 LNHDA, CDR2 SQIVND (reference sequence). The V gene end was trimmed by 5 bases and the J gene end by 4 bases; junction bases not matched to a gene: 8. In DNA, the CDR3 is TGTGCCAGTAGTCCCCAGGGGGCACCGGCAGATACGCAGTATTTT. It translates to CASSPQGAPADTQYF.

The chain couples TRBV6-5 to TRBJ2-2, with TRBD2 matching 11 bases. The CDR3 loop spans 19 amino acids. Germline assignment: CDR1 MNHEY and CDR2 SVGAGI. Trimming at V came to 0 bases and at J to 5 bases, leaving 11 bases not matched to a gene. The CDR3 DNA sequence: TGTGCCAGCAGTTACTCTCATACTAGCGGGGGTTCGCCTACCGGGGAGCTGTTTTTT. Translated: CASSYSHTSGGSPTGELFF.

The V and J genes are TRBV4-1 and TRBJ2-7, with D perhaps TRBD1 (6 bases). The CDR3 is 14 residues long. Trimming shortened V by 4 bases and J by 2 bases, and 12 bases separated the two germline ends. Germline V gives CDR1 MGHRA, CDR2 YSYEKL. CDR3 coding DNA: TGCGCCAGCAGCCTCCGGGACATCACCTACGAGCAGTACTTC. Amino acid sequence: CASSLRDITYEQYF.

This clonotype has only one observation. The gene calls are TRBV7-9 and TRBJ1-2; D is ambiguous. CDR3 size: 15 residues. In germline, CDR1 is SEHNR, CDR2 FQNEAQ (reference sequence). V lost 5 bases to trimming and J lost 4 bases, with 17 bases between them. The CDR3 sequence is CASSVEVIPGYGYTF. DNA for the CDR3: TGTGCCAGCAGCGTAGAGGTGATTCCGGGCTATGGCTACACCTTC.